This record concerns one TCR beta chain sequence. Its antigen is not known. The sample is drawn from a study of T cell repertoires in cytomegalovirus infection. Study at large: Recently described HLA-C-restricted plus well-studied HLA-B-restricted CMV epitopes were used. It was the public TCR beta signatures that indicated both CMV infection and matching HLA type.

The V gene's germline CDR1 is MNHEY and CDR2 SMNVEV (reference sequence). The CDR3 is 16 residues long. V lost 5 bases to trimming and J lost 6 bases, with 22 bases between them. TCRdb re-called the reads through MiXCR, storing one row per CDR3 protein. The sample consists of 20,000 to 25,000 distinct CDR3 sequences, around two fifths of them appearing once. The material sequenced was CD8+ T cells from cultured PBMCs, taken from culture after CMV antigen stimulation. The chain combines TRBV27 with TRBJ1-1, with D perhaps matching TRBD1 (5 bases). This TCR was sampled from a human donor in good health (CMV status not recorded). Some clones in this sample may be carry-over from other donors' samples. For the CDR3, the DNA is TGTGCCAGCAGTCCACGGGGGGGGTCCGGGCTGGCTGAAGCTTTCTTT. It specifies CASSPRGGSGLAEAFF.